Below are 13 T cell receptor beta chains sequenced from a single sample in a study of T cells in Graves' hyperthyroidism and ophthalmopathy (dated by TCRdb to between 2018 and 2020). The method was multiplex PCR. The listed sequencing device is Illumina HiSeq 2000. The TCR beta CDR3 regions were amplified from RNA transcripts. A first-round RT-PCR of the TCR CDR3 used the HTBI primer set with the Qiagen OneStep RT-PCR kit. TCRdb reprocessed the public reads (quality trimming at Q25 with fastp, clone calling with MiXCR) and kept in-frame beta chains. Rows are combined by CDR3 protein, so each entry shows the most common genes and DNA. Recorded for this sample are 300,000 to 400,000 distinct CDR3 sequences; over 11% of them occurred a single time. The ten biggest clones cover 20% to 25% of the sample. Material: blood. The receptors shown here come from a young woman with Graves' hyperthyroidism.

This clonotype has a count of ten or more. The rearrangement uses TRBV27 and TRBJ1-1; unclear D gene. The CDR3 sequence is 14 residues long. The germline V and J ends were trimmed by 2 bases and 2 bases, with 9 bases remaining between them. Germline values: CDR1 MNHEY, CDR2 SMNVEV (reference sequence). CDR3 amino acids: CASSLGAINTEAFF. CDR3 bases: TGTGCCAGCAGTTTAGGAGCAATTAACACTGAAGCTTTCTTT.

The chain joins TRBV29-1 to TRBJ1-2, with D hard to call. The CDR3 extends over 12 amino acids. Germline loops: CDR1 SQVTM, CDR2 ANQGSEA. Trimming took 2 bases from V and 5 from J, leaving 9 bases between them. The CDR3 spells CSVELVGYGYTF. The CDR3 bases are TGCAGCGTTGAATTAGTAGGGTATGGCTACACCTTC.

The sample holds many counts of this clonotype. The genes are TRBV3-1 and TRBJ1-1; D might be TRBD1 (5 bases). The CDR3 covers 12 residues. CDR1 LGHDT and CDR2 YNNKEL come from the germline V gene (reference sequence). The ends were cut back, 4 bases at V and 4 bases at J, with 7 bases in the middle. CDR3 loop: CASSPRATEAFF. CDR3 coding DNA: TGTGCCAGCAGCCCCAGGGCCACTGAAGCTTTCTTT.

This clonotype appeared a few times. This chain uses TRBV28 with TRBJ2-1; tentatively, D is TRBD2 (5 bases). V was clipped by 2 bases and J by 8 bases, with 16 bases between them. The CDR3 sequence is 15 residues long. Germline V gene lookup returns CDR1 MDHEN and CDR2 SYDVKM. The CDR3 here is CASSLPVFGVDEQFF. CDR3 in DNA: TGTGCCAGCAGTTTACCCGTTTTCGGGGTCGATGAGCAGTTCTTC.

This clonotype came up many times. The chain combines TRBV28 with TRBJ1-2; D is unresolved. The germline V and J ends were trimmed by 2 bases and 5 bases, with 9 bases remaining between them. The CDR3 spans 13 residues. Germline V CDR1 and CDR2: MDHEN, SYDVKM. The CDR3 here is CASSLVRVYGYTF. DNA of the CDR3: TGTGCCAGCAGTTTAGTGAGGGTATATGGCTACACCTTC.

The chain combines TRBV27 with TRBJ2-7; D may be TRBD1 (6 bases). Germline V gives CDR1 MNHEY, CDR2 SMNVEV (reference sequence). The CDR3 runs to 13 residues. Trimming took off 3 bases at V and 7 bases at J, with 13 bases between the two ends. Here the CDR3 DNA reads TGTGCCAGCAGTTTCCTAGGGGGTAAAGAGCAGTACTTC. Protein: CASSFLGGKEQYF.

CDR3 in DNA: TGTGCCAGCAGCATCCGCTGGGAGGAGACCCAGTACTTC. As protein: CASSIRWEETQYF. This sequence joins TRBV5-5 and TRBJ2-5, with a possible D match to TRBD2 (5 bases). Germline CDR1 reads SGHKS; CDR2 reads YYEKEE (reference sequence). The length of the CDR3 is 13 residues. Trimming took off 4 bases at V and 5 bases at J, with 12 bases between the two ends.

In its sample, this clonotype was seen many times. The chain has TRBV2 and TRBJ1-1; 8 positions match TRBD1. This CDR3 spans 14 amino acids. Germline trimming cut 4 bases from V and 3 bases from J; bases unmatched to any gene: 4. Germline V gene sequence: CDR1 SNHLY, CDR2 FYNNEI. CDR3 sequence (DNA): TGTGCCAGCAGTGTGGACAGGGCCTACACTGAAGCTTTCTTT. This gives the protein CASSVDRAYTEAFF.

This clonotype turned up a few times. DNA of the CDR3: TGTGCCAGCAGTTACACCGCCGGAGAGCAGTACTTC. Its translation: CASSYTAGEQYF. The J gene is TRBJ2-7, the V gene TRBV6-2 or TRBV6-3; D gene ambiguous. The V gene's germline CDR1 is MNHEY and CDR2 SVGEGT. The germline V and J ends were trimmed by 2 bases and 7 bases, with 9 bases remaining between them. This CDR3 is 12 amino acids long.

In this sample, this clonotype turned up a few times. The chain uses TRBV11-2 and TRBJ2-3; D is perhaps TRBD2 (5 bases). The CDR3 extends over 15 amino acids. CDR1 and CDR2 from the germline V gene are SGHAT and FQNNGV. V dropped 0 bases and J dropped 2 bases, with 9 bases sitting between them. The CDR3 loop is CASSLDGVITDTQYF. CDR3 in DNA: TGTGCCAGCAGCTTAGACGGGGTCATCACAGATACGCAGTATTTT.

This chain uses TRBV7-9 with TRBJ1-4; the D is unclear. This CDR3 contains 14 residues. V was clipped by 3 bases and J by 5 bases, with 10 bases between them. In germline, CDR1 is SEHNR, CDR2 FQNEAQ (reference sequence). DNA of the CDR3: TGTGCCAGCAGCTTTGGAGACCTCAATGAAAAACTGTTTTTT. It translates to CASSFGDLNEKLFF.

This clonotype has a count of ten or more. The V gene is TRBV6-2 or TRBV6-3, the J gene TRBJ2-7; 7 bases align to TRBD2. V trimming: 10 bases; J trimming: 3 bases; junction bases outside the gene matches: 12. The germline CDR1 and CDR2 sequences are MNHEY and SVGEGT. The CDR3 has 14 residues. The CDR3 loop reads CANTKAGVGYEQYF. The CDR3 DNA follows: TGTGCCAACACGAAGGCGGGAGTAGGCTACGAGCAGTACTTC.

There are a few counts of this clonotype. The rearrangement links TRBV20-1 to TRBJ2-5; D uncertain. The CDR3 has 14 residues. Germline CDR1 reads DFQATT; CDR2 reads SNEGSKA (reference sequence). Trimming cost V 4 bases and J 5 bases, with 17 bases left between them. The CDR3 loop is CSAMPDPIRETQYF. In DNA, the CDR3 is TGCAGTGCTATGCCGGACCCTATACGGGAGACCCAGTACTTC.